This TCR beta chain was identified during a study of blood T cell repertoires in COVID-19. About the research overall: The origin of the acute and convalescent COVID-19 samples was the United States, Italy and Spain.

Germline V gives CDR1 LNHDA, CDR2 SQIVND (reference sequence). With 6 bases removed from V and 0 bases from J, the gap between germline ends came to 12 bases. The CDR3 covers 15 residues. Generated by immunoSEQ multiplex PCR, the TCRdb table keeps only in-frame clones and is missing some. The sample lists roughly 200,000 clones; approximately 90% were seen once. The chain recombines TRBV19 with TRBJ2-4; a weak D match, TRBD2 (5 bases). The TCR was taken from a man aged 45-60 years with COVID-19, enrolled during active disease. The sequencing sample was made of peripheral blood. The CDR3 reads CASSDYSLAKNIQYF. The CDR3 coding sequence is TGTGCCAGTAGCGACTATTCTCTAGCCAAAAACATTCAGTACTTC.